The 16 T cell receptor beta chains given below trace back to one sample, sequenced in a study of shared T cell receptors in the human thymus. Here immunoSEQ multiplex PCR was the method, and the copy in TCRdb shows in-frame clones only, minus some. This sample has fewer than 700,000 clones; approximately 88% occur once, and the top ten carry 0.0095% to 0.012%. The same data also went into a second study, on human thymus T cells.

The sample was thymocytes. These receptors were collected from a boy less than two years old with a congenital heart defect.

V gene TRBV30 combines with J gene TRBJ1-3, with a weak D call TRBD1 (6 bases). CDR1 GTSNPN and CDR2 SVGIG come from the germline V gene (reference sequence). CDR3 length: 15 residues. The germline V and J ends were trimmed by 3 bases and 0 bases, with 12 bases remaining between them. The CDR3 is CAWSAADSSGNTIYF. CDR3 DNA: TGTGCCTGGAGCGCTGCGGACAGCTCTGGAAACACCATATATTTT.

The chain uses TRBV27 and TRBJ2-1; no reliable D call. The V end was cut by 3 bases, the J end by 9 bases, with 15 bases between. This CDR3 is built from 14 residues. Germline CDR1 is MNHEY and CDR2 is SMNVEV (reference sequence). As DNA, the CDR3 is TGTGCCAGCAGTTTTTCCCACTTAGCTCCTGAGCAGTTCTTC. Translating gives CASSFSHLAPEQFF.

This clone has only a few counts. The V call is TRBV6-1, the J call TRBJ1-4; D might be TRBD1 (5 bases). Trimming took off 6 bases at V and 8 bases at J, with 19 bases between the two ends. Germline CDR1 and CDR2: MNHNS and SASEGT. There are 15 residues in the CDR3. This CDR3 is CASRDKSPRWEKLFF. The CDR3 DNA follows: TGTGCCAGCAGGGACAAATCCCCGAGATGGGAAAAACTGTTTTTT.

The chain combines TRBV27 with TRBJ2-5, with 10 bases matching TRBD1. CDR1 is MNHEY, CDR2 SMNVEV, per germline (reference sequence). The V gene end was trimmed by 5 bases and the J gene end by 4 bases; junction bases not matched to a gene: 7. This CDR3 is 15 amino acids long. CDR3 region: CASSEDRGLGETQYF. The CDR3 DNA sequence: TGTGCCAGCAGTGAGGACAGGGGGTTGGGAGAGACCCAGTACTTC.

The rearrangement links TRBV6-6 to TRBJ2-3; 10 nucleotides match TRBD2. Looked up from germline, CDR1 is MNHNY and CDR2 is SVGAGI (reference sequence). The CDR3 consists of 15 residues. After removal of 6 bases from V and 3 bases from J, the junction contained 6 bases not matched to a gene. The CDR3 spells CASSKSGGGTDTQYF. The CDR3, as DNA: TGTGCCAGCAGCAAAAGCGGGGGGGGAACAGATACGCAGTATTTT.

The chain combines TRBV27 with TRBJ1-5; 8 bases are shared with TRBD1. The CDR3 consists of 14 residues. The germline CDR1 and CDR2 sequences are MNHEY and SMNVEV (reference sequence). Germline trimming cut 4 bases from V and 7 bases from J; bases unmatched to any gene: 6. The DNA for the CDR3 is TGTGCCAGCAGTTCGACAGGGGTTGACCAGCCCCAGCATTTT. Protein product: CASSSTGVDQPQHF.

This chain connects TRBV18 to TRBJ2-7; 12 positions agree with TRBD2. Germline CDR1 is KGHSH and CDR2 is LQKENI. V shed 3 bases, J shed 5 bases, and the junction held 8 bases outside the gene matches. The CDR3 contains 16 residues. The DNA for the CDR3 is TGTGCCAGCTCACCCTGGACTAGCGGGACTGGGGACGAGCAGTACTTC. Its protein is CASSPWTSGTGDEQYF.

The chain employs TRBV5-4 and TRBJ2-7, with 11 positions matching TRBD2. This CDR3 is 17 amino acids long. V shed 0 bases, J shed 7 bases, and the junction held 12 bases outside the gene matches. Germline CDR1 is SGHNT and CDR2 is YYREEE (reference sequence). CDR3 loop: CASSLGFDSGRAGEQYF. CDR3 DNA: TGTGCCAGCAGCTTGGGGTTCGATAGCGGGAGGGCCGGTGAGCAGTACTTC.

In its sample, this clone was seen once. The chain joins TRBV7-6 to TRBJ2-3; D might be TRBD2 (5 bases). The CDR3 covers 13 residues. V lost 5 bases, J lost 7 bases, and 13 bases lay in between. From germline, CDR1 is SGHVS and CDR2 FNYEAQ. The CDR3 DNA follows: TGTGCCAGCAGCCGCGGACTTTCTAATACGCAGTATTTT. Encoded protein: CASSRGLSNTQYF.

This chain uses TRBV28 with TRBJ2-2; D is undetermined. CDR1 and CDR2 from the germline V gene are MDHEN and SYDVKM. There are 16 residues in the CDR3. Trimming shortened V by 5 bases and J by 3 bases, and 16 bases separated the two germline ends. The chain's CDR3 is CASSPRLSWDTGELFF. The DNA for the CDR3 is TGTGCCAGCAGTCCCCGACTCTCCTGGGACACCGGGGAGCTGTTTTTT.

The table lists this clone with a few counts. This rearrangement joins TRBV5-6 to TRBJ2-1; TRBD2 matches at 8 bases. Germline V CDR1 and CDR2: SGHDT, YYEEEE. The CDR3 consists of 17 residues. V shed 1 base and J 2 bases; nucleotides not matched to a gene: 8. DNA for the CDR3: TGTGCCAGCAGCTTGATTGGTACACTAGCGGCCTACAATGAGCAGTTCTTC. Encoded protein: CASSLIGTLAAYNEQFF.

This clone has a handful of counts. The chain couples TRBV12-5 to TRBJ1-3; the D gene is possibly TRBD1 (5 bases). Germline V gives CDR1 LGHNT, CDR2 FRNRAP. The germline V and J ends were trimmed by 6 bases and 8 bases, with 14 bases remaining between them. The length of the CDR3 is 13 residues. CDR3 region: CASGANLRDTIYF. CDR3 coding DNA: TGTGCTAGTGGCGCGAATCTCAGGGACACCATATATTTT.

The chain is built from TRBV11-3 and TRBJ2-5, with TRBD2 identical over 15 bases. This CDR3 has 19 amino acids. Trimming cost V 1 base and J 0 bases; bases outside gene matches: 6. Germline V lookup: CDR1 SGHNT, CDR2 YENEEA. The CDR3 region is CASSLGTSGRGLYQETQYF. The CDR3 nucleotides read TGTGCCAGCAGCTTAGGGACTAGCGGGAGGGGACTTTACCAAGAGACCCAGTACTTC.

V and J are TRBV6-6 and TRBJ1-2, with D possibly being TRBD1 (5 bases). Per the germline V gene, CDR1 is MNHNY and CDR2 is SVGAGI (reference sequence). The CDR3 length is 14 residues. With 2 bases removed from V and 8 bases from J, the gap between germline ends came to 15 bases. The CDR3 loop is CASSYATGEGGYTF. The CDR3, as DNA: TGTGCCAGCAGTTACGCAACGGGGGAGGGCGGCTACACCTTC.

V gene TRBV29-1 combines with J gene TRBJ2-3; the match to TRBD2 covers 8 bases. Unmatched junction bases numbered 14, after V lost 3 bases and J lost 3 bases. The CDR3 has 17 residues. CDR1 is SQVTM and CDR2 is ANQGSEA in the germline V gene. The DNA for the CDR3 is TGCAGCGTTGACATTCCTCGGCGGGAGGCCCCTACAGATACGCAGTATTTT. This codes for CSVDIPRREAPTDTQYF.

The rearrangement links TRBV4-3 to TRBJ2-1; D gene unclear. The CDR3 runs to 17 residues. Germline V lookup: CDR1 LGHNA, CDR2 YSLEER. V lost 0 bases to trimming and J lost 1 base, with 13 bases between them. CDR3 sequence (DNA): TGCGCCAGCAGCCAAGATATCGGTAGCATTTCCTACAATGAGCAGTTCTTC. Translated, it gives CASSQDIGSISYNEQFF.